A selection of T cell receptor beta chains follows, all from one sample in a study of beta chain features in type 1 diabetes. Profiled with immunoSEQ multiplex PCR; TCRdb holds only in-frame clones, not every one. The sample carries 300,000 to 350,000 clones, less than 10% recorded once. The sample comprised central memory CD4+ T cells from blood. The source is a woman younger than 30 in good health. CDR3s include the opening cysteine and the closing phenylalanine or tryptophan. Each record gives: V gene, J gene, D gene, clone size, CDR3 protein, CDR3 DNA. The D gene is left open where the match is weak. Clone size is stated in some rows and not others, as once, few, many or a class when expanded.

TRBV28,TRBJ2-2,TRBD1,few,CASSSQGAENTGELFF,TGTGCCAGCAGTTCACAGGGGGCTGAGAACACCGGGGAGCTGTTTTTT
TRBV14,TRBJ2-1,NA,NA,CAIKIIPGRGESYNEQFF,TGTGCCATCAAAATCATACCGGGAAGAGGTGAATCCTACAATGAGCAGTTCTTC
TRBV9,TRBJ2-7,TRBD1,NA,CASSAPDRGWSEQYF,TGTGCCAGCAGCGCACCGGACAGGGGTTGGAGCGAGCAGTACTTC
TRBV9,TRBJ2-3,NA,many,CASSRDLWADTQYF,TGTGCCAGCAGCCGGGACTTGTGGGCAGATACGCAGTATTTT
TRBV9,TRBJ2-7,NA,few,CASSDGELDEQYF,TGTGCCAGCAGCGACGGAGAGCTAGACGAGCAGTACTTC
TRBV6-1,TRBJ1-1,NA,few,CASSRPPVNTEAFF,TGTGCCAGCAGCCGCCCCCCGGTGAACACTGAAGCTTTCTTT
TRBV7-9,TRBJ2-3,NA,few,CASSFGRSTDTQYF,TGTGCCAGCAGCTTTGGCCGTAGCACAGATACGCAGTATTTT
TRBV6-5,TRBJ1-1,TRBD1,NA,CASSGDRGHTEAFF,TGTGCCAGCAGTGGGGACAGGGGGCACACTGAAGCTTTCTTT
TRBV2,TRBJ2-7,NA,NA,CASSVFQYEQYF,TGTGCCAGCAGTGTATTCCAATACGAGCAGTACTTC
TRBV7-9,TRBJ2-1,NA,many,CASSPPLPYNEQFF,TGTGCCAGCAGCCCCCCCTTGCCTTACAATGAGCAGTTCTTC
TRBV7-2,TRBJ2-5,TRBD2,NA,CASSALAGGLPEYF,TGTGCCAGCAGCGCCCTAGCGGGAGGGCTTCCGGAGTACTTC
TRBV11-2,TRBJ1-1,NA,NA,CASSLYGDINTEAFF,TGTGCCAGCAGCTTATACGGGGACATTAACACTGAAGCTTTCTTT
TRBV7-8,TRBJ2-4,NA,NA,CASSESRNIQYF,TGTGCCAGCAGCGAGTCGCGAAACATTCAGTACTTC
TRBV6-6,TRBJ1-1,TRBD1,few,CASSYPKQGVVLVAFF,TGTGCCAGCAGTTACCCCAAACAGGGGGTGGTTTTGGTAGCTTTCTTT
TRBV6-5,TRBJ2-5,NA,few,CASRSYETQYF,TGTGCCAGCAGGTCGTACGAGACCCAGTACTTC
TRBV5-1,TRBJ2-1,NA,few,CASSLVHNEQFF,TGCGCCAGCAGCTTGGTGCACAATGAGCAGTTCTTC
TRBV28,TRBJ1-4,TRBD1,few,CASSLRQGTNEKLFF,TGTGCCAGCAGTTTGAGACAGGGGACTAATGAAAAACTGTTTTTT
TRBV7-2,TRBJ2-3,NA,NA,CASSSVGGDPDTQYF,TGTGCCAGCAGCTCAGTAGGTGGGGACCCAGATACGCAGTATTTT
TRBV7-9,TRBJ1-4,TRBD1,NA,CASSVGQGNEKLFF,TGTGCCAGCAGCGTGGGACAGGGTAATGAAAAACTGTTTTTT
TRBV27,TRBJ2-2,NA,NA,CASSLMGNRANTGELFF,TGTGCCAGCAGTTTGATGGGGAACAGGGCGAACACCGGGGAGCTGTTTTTT
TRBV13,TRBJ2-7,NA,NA,CASSSGRGLEQYF,TGTGCCAGCAGCTCGGGCAGGGGTCTCGAGCAGTACTTC
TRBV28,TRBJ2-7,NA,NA,CASHTRAYEQYF,TGTGCCAGCCACACGAGGGCCTACGAGCAGTACTTC
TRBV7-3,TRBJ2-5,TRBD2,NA,CASSFGAGSETQYF,TGTGCCAGCAGCTTTGGAGCGGGATCAGAGACCCAGTACTTC
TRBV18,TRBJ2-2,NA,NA,CASSPQGDGTGELFF,TGTGCCAGCTCACCACAGGGAGACGGCACCGGGGAGCTGTTTTTT
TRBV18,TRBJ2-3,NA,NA,CASSRVGSTDTQYF,TGTGCCAGCTCACGGGTCGGCTCCACAGATACGCAGTATTTT